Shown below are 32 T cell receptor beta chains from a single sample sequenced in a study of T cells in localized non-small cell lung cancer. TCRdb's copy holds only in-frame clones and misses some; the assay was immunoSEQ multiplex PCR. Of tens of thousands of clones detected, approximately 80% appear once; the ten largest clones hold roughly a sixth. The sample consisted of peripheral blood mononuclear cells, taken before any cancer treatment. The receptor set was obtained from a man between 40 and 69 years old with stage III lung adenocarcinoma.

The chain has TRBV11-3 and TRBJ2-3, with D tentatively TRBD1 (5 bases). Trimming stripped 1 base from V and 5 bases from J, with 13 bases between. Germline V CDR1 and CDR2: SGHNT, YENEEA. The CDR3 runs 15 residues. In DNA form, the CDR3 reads TGTGCCAGCAGCTTAGGGGGCAAGGATTTAGATACGCAGTATTTT. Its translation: CASSLGGKDLDTQYF.

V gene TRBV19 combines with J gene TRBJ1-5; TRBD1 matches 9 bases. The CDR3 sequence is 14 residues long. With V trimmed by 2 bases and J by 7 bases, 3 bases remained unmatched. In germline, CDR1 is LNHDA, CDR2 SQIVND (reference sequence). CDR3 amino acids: CASSIPQGAQPQHF. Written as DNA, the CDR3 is TGTGCCAGTAGTATACCACAGGGGGCCCAGCCCCAGCATTTT.

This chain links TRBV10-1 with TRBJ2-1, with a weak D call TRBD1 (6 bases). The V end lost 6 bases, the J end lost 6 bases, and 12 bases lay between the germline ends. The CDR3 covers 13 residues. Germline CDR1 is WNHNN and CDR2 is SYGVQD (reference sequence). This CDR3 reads CASSRQESNEQFF. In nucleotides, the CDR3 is TGCGCCAGCAGCCGACAGGAGAGCAATGAGCAGTTCTTC.

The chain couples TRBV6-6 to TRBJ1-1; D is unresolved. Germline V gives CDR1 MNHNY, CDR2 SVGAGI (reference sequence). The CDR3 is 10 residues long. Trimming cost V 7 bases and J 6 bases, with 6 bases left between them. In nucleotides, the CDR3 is TGTGCCAGCATTAAATCTGAAGCTTTCTTT. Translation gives CASIKSEAFF.

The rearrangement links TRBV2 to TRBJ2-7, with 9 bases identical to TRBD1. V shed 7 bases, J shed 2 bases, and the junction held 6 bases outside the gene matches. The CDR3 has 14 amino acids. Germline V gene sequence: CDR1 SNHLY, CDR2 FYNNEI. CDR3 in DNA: TGTGCCAGCACTCGAGACAGGGGGGCCTACGAGCAGTACTTC. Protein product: CASTRDRGAYEQYF. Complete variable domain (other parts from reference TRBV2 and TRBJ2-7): EPEVTQTPSHQVTQMGQEVILRCVPISNHLYFYWYRQILGQKVEFLVSFYNNEISEKSEIFDDQFSVERPDGSNFTLKIRSTKLEDSAMYFCASTRDRGAYEQYFGPGTRLTVT.

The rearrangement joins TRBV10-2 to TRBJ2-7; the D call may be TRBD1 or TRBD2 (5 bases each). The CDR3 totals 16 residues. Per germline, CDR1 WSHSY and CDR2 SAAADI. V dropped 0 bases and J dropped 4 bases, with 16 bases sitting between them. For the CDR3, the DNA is TGCGCCAGCAGTGAGTCGGGGGAACATACCATGTACGAGCAGTACTTC. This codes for CASSESGEHTMYEQYF.

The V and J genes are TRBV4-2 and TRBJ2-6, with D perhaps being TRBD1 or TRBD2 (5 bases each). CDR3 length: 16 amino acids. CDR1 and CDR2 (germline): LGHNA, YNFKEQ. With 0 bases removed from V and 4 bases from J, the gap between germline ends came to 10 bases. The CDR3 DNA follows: TGTGCCAGCAGCCAAGAAACCGGGGCCGGGGCCAACGTCCTGACTTTC. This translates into CASSQETGAGANVLTF.

CDR3 nucleotides: TGTGCCAGCAGTTTATGGGCCACCGGGGAAACTGAAGCTTTCTTT. Protein: CASSLWATGETEAFF. J is TRBJ1-1 and V is TRBV27, with D hard to call. Trimming shortened V by 1 base and J by 5 bases, and 14 bases separated the two germline ends. The germline V gene encodes CDR1 MNHEY and CDR2 SMNVEV (reference sequence). CDR3 length: 15 residues.

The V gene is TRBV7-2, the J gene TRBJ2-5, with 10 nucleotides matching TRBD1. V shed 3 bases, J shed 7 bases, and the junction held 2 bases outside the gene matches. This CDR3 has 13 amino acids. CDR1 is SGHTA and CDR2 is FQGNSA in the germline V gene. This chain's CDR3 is CASSFGQGGTQYF. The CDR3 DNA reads TGTGCCAGCAGCTTCGGACAGGGGGGGACCCAGTACTTC.

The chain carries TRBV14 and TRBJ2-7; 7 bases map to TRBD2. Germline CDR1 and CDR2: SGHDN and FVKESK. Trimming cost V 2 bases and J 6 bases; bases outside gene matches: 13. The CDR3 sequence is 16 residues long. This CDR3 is CASSQLLAAFSAEQYF. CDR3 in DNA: TGTGCCAGCAGCCAACTCCTAGCGGCGTTTTCGGCCGAGCAGTACTTC.

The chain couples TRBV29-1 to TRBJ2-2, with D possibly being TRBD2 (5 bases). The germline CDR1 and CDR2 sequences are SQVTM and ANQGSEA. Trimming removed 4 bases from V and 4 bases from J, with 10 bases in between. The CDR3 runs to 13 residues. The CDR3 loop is CSVGQTSTGELFF. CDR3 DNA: TGCAGCGTTGGACAAACTAGCACCGGGGAGCTGTTTTTT.

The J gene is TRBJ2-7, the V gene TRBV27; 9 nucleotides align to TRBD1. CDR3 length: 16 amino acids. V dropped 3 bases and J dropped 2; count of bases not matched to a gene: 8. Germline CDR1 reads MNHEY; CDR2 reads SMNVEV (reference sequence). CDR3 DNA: TGTGCCAGCAGTTTCTCGGCCCGACAGGGGGCCTACGAGCAGTACTTC. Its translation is CASSFSARQGAYEQYF.

In DNA, the CDR3 is TGTGCCAGCAGCTCTGGTATGAACACTGAAGCTTTCTTT. Its translation: CASSSGMNTEAFF. V is TRBV7-3 and J is TRBJ1-1, with D uncertain. Trimming left V 4 bases short and J 0 bases short, with 6 bases between. This CDR3 is built from 13 residues. CDR1 SGHTA and CDR2 FQGTGA come from the germline V gene. Filled out from reference TRBV7-3 and TRBJ1-1, the complete variable domain reads GAGVSQTPSNKVTEKGKYVELRCDPISGHTALYWYRQSLGQGPEFLIYFQGTGAADDSGLPNDRFFAVRPEGSVSTLKIQRTERGDSAVYLCASSSGMNTEAFFGQGTRLTVV.

The CDR3 DNA reads as TGTGCCAGCAGGTCGACTAGGACTTCCTACGAGCAGTACTTC. Its translation is CASRSTRTSYEQYF. The chain carries TRBV6-5 and TRBJ2-7, with D possibly being TRBD2 (6 bases). The V and J ends lost 6 bases and 1 base respectively, with 13 bases between them. This CDR3 contains 14 residues. Germline loops: CDR1 MNHEY, CDR2 SVGAGI.

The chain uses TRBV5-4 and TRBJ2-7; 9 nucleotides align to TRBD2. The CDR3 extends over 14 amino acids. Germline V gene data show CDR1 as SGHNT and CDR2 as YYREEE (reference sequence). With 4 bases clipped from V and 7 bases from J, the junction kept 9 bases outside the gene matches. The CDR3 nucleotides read TGTGCCAGCAGCCTTTTAGCGGGGGAAAAGGAGCAGTACTTC. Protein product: CASSLLAGEKEQYF.

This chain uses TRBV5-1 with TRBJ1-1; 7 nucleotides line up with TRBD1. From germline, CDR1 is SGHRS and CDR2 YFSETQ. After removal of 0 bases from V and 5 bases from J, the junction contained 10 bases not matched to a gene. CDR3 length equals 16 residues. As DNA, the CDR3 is TGCGCCAGCAGCTTGGGGGTACAGGGGCGCGGTACTGAAGCTTTCTTT. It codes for CASSLGVQGRGTEAFF.

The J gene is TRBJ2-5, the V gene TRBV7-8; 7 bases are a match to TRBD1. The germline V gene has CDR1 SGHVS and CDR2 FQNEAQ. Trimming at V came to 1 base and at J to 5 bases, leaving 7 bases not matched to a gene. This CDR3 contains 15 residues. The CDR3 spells CASSLGGTARETQYF. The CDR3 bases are TGTGCCAGCAGCTTAGGTGGGACAGCAAGGGAGACCCAGTACTTC.

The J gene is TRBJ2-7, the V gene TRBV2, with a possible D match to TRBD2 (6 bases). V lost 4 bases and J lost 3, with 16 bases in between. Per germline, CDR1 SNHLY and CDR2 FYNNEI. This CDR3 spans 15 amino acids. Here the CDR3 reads CASSAPLGRNYEQYF. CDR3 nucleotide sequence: TGTGCCAGCAGTGCACCCCTCGGGAGAAACTACGAGCAGTACTTC.

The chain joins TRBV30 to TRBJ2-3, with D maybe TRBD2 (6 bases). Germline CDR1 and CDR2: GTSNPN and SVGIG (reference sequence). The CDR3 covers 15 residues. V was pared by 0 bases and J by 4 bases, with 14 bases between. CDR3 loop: CAWSVGSGDSDTQYF. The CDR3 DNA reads TGTGCCTGGAGTGTAGGATCGGGAGACTCAGATACGCAGTATTTT.

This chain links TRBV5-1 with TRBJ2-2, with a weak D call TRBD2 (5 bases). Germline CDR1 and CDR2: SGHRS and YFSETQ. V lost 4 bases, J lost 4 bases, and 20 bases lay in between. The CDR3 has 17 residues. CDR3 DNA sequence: TGCGCCAGCAGCCCCCCAGCGGCTATTACGACCACCGGGGAGCTGTTTTTT. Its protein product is CASSPPAAITTTGELFF.

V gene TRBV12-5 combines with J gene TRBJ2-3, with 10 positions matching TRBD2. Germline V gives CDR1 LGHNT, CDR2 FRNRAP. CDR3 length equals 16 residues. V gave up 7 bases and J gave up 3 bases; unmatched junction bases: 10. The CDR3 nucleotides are TGTGCTAGTGCGGGGGCTAGCGGGAGCGGGACAGATACGCAGTATTTT. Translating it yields CASAGASGSGTDTQYF.

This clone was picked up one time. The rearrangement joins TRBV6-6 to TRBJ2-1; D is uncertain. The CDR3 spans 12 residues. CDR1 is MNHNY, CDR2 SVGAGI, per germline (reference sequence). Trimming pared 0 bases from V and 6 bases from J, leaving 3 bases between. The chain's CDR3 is CASSYSSNEQFF. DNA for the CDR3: TGTGCCAGCAGTTACTCGTCCAATGAGCAGTTCTTC.

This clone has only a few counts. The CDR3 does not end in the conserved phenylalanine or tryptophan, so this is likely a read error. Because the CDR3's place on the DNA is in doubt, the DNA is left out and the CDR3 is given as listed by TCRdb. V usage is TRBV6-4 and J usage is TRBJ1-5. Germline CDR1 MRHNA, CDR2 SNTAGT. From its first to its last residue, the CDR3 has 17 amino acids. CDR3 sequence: CAEEGVLGDWGLPLVPE.

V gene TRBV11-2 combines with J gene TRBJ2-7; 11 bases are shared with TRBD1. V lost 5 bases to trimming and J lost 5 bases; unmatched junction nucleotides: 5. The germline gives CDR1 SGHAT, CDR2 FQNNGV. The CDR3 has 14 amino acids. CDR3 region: CASSRTGGFNEQYF. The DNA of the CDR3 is TGTGCCAGCAGCCGGACAGGGGGCTTTAACGAGCAGTACTTC.

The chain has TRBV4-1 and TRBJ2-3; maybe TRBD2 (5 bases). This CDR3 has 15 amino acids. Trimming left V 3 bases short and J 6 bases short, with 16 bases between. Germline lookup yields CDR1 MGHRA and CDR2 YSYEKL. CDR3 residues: CASSHLTAGEDTQYF. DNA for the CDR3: TGCGCCAGCAGCCATCTGACCGCTGGGGAGGATACGCAGTATTTT.

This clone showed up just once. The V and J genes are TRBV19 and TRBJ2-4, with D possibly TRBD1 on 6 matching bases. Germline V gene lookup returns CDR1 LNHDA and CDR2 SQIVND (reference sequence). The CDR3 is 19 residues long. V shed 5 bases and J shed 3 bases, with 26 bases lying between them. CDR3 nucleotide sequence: TGTGCCAGTAGTCGCAAAGTAGGAACAGGGACCCTTATCAAAAACATTCAGTACTTC. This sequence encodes CASSRKVGTGTLIKNIQYF.

CDR3: CATSRDRGQGSDTQYF. CDR3 DNA: TGTGCCACCAGCAGAGATCGGGGGCAAGGATCCGATACGCAGTATTTT. The chain combines TRBV15 with TRBJ2-3; D may be TRBD1 or TRBD2 (6 bases each). This CDR3 spans 16 amino acids. V lost 0 bases and J lost 6, with 16 bases in between. Germline CDR1 and CDR2: LNHNV and YYDKDF (reference sequence).

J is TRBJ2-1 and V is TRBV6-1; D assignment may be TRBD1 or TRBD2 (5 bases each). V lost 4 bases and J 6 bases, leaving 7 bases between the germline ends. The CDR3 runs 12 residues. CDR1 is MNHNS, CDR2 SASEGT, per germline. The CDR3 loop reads CASSGDGNEQFF. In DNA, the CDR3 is TGTGCCAGCAGTGGGGACGGCAATGAGCAGTTCTTC.

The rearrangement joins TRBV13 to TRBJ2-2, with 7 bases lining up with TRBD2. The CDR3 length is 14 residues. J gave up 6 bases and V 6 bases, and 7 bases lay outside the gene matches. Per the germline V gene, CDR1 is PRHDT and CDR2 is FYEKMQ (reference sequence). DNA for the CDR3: TGTGCCAGCAGGGGAGGGCTGGTCGCCGGGGAGCTGTTTTTT. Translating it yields CASRGGLVAGELFF.

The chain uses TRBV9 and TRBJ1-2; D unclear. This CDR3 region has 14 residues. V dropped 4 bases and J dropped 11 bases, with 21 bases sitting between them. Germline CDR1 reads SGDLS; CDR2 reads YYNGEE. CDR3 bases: TGTGCCAGCAGCTCTATTATTGCTTTTGCGAGGTACACCTTC. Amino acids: CASSSIIAFARYTF.

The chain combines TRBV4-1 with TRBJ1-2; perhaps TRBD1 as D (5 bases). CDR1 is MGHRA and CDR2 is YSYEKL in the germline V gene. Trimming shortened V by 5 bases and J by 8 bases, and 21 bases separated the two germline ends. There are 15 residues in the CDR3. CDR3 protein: CASSEGATGPTGYTF. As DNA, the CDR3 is TGCGCCAGCAGCGAAGGGGCCACAGGTCCCACCGGCTACACCTTC.

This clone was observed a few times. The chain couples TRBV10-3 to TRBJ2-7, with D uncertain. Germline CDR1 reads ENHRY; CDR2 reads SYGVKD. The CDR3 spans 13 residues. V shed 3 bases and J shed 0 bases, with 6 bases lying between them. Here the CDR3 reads CAISEVSSYEQYF. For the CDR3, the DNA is TGTGCCATCAGTGAAGTTAGCTCCTACGAGCAGTACTTC.